This TCR beta chain appears in the sequencing data of a study of blood T cell repertoires in COVID-19. Germline V gives CDR1 GTSNPN, CDR2 SVGIG (reference sequence). J lost 2 bases, V lost 5 bases, and 3 bases had no gene match. The CDR3 is 13 residues long. Libraries were prepared by immunoSEQ multiplex PCR; TCRdb keeps only in-frame clonotypes and omits some of them. The data show about 200,000 clones, approximately 87% seen once. The chain carries TRBV30 and TRBJ2-7, with 10 bases that match TRBD1. Material: peripheral blood. The source of this sequence is a woman between 50 and 59 years old with acute or convalescent COVID-19. In nucleotides, the CDR3 is TGTGCCTGGGGACAGGGGGGAACCTACGAGCAGTACTTC. It codes for CAWGQGGTYEQYF.